The 24 T cell receptor beta chains given below trace back to one sample, sequenced in a study of cytomegalovirus exposure and HLA in healthy donors. PCR amplification relied on 60 Vbeta primers (plus 13 Jbeta primers). TCRdb keeps only in-frame clones here, not all; method: immunoSEQ multiplex PCR. The data show some 140,000 clones, with roughly 76% seen just once and over 1% held by the top ten. Material: PBMCs. The receptors shown here come from a woman aged 40 to 50 in good health and CMV-seronegative.

This chain joins TRBV27 and TRBJ2-7; D possibly corresponds to TRBD2 (6 bases). The CDR3 is made up of 14 amino acids. Germline lookup yields CDR1 MNHEY and CDR2 SMNVEV (reference sequence). V was trimmed by 5 bases and J by 11 bases, leaving 22 bases between them. Here the CDR3 reads CASSHGGDTHPEYF. DNA of the CDR3: TGTGCCAGCAGTCACGGAGGGGATACCCACCCCGAGTACTTC.

This chain connects TRBV2 to TRBJ1-2, with no clear D. V lost 4 bases and J 5 bases, leaving 17 bases between the germline ends. Germline CDR1 SNHLY, CDR2 FYNNEI. The length of the CDR3 is 15 residues. This CDR3 reads CASSVRLGNGYGYTF. CDR3 DNA: TGTGCCAGCAGTGTTCGGCTCGGGAACGGTTATGGCTACACCTTC.

The chain carries TRBV6-1 and TRBJ1-2; TRBD1 aligns across 7 bases. CDR1 is MNHNS and CDR2 is SASEGT in the germline V gene. V dropped 7 bases and J dropped 2; count of bases not matched to a gene: 4. This CDR3 has 13 residues. The CDR3 loop reads CASTETGNYGYTF. DNA for the CDR3: TGTGCCAGCACCGAGACAGGGAACTATGGCTACACCTTC.

A few counts support this clone. The chain links TRBV6-1 to TRBJ1-6, with TRBD1 matching over 7 bases. This CDR3 comprises 13 residues. Germline loops: CDR1 MNHNS, CDR2 SASEGT. J lost 4 bases, V lost 8 bases, and 2 bases had no gene match. The DNA of the CDR3 is TGTGCCAGCCTGACAGGGTATAATTCACCCCTCCACTTT. Residues: CASLTGYNSPLHF.

The V gene is TRBV6-1, the J gene TRBJ2-7; D is perhaps TRBD1 (6 bases). From germline, CDR1 is MNHNS and CDR2 SASEGT. The CDR3 is 13 amino acids. The V end lost 8 bases, the J end lost 3 bases, and 14 bases lay between the germline ends. CDR3 DNA sequence: TGTGCCAGCGCACCGACAGGAGTCTACGAGCAGTACTTC. Protein: CASAPTGVYEQYF.

The chain has TRBV10-2 and TRBJ1-3; D remains unclear. CDR3 length: 15 amino acids. Trimming cost V 2 bases and J 0 bases, with 8 bases left between them. Germline V gives CDR1 WSHSY, CDR2 SAAADI. CDR3 nucleotide sequence: TGCGCCAGCAGTGAGGCCACGAGCTCTGGAAACACCATATATTTT. Its translation is CASSEATSSGNTIYF.

This sequence joins TRBV28 and TRBJ2-1; TRBD1 is a possible D gene (6 bases). V lost 6 bases, J lost 4 bases, and 16 bases lay in between. CDR1 MDHEN and CDR2 SYDVKM come from the germline V gene. The CDR3 consists of 15 residues. The CDR3 DNA follows: TGTGCCAGCAGGGACAGCCTCGGACAGTACAATGAGCAGTTCTTC. Its translation: CASRDSLGQYNEQFF.

With respect to this clone: Additional DNA sequences in this sample encode the identical CDR3. The chain employs TRBV7-9 and TRBJ1-1, with D perhaps TRBD1 (5 bases). The CDR3 is 14 amino acids. CDR1 and CDR2 from the germline V gene are SEHNR and FQNEAQ (reference sequence). Trimming took 2 bases from V and 0 from J, leaving 7 bases between them. In DNA form, the CDR3 reads TGTGCCAGCAGCTTACAGGGTTTGAACACTGAAGCTTTCTTT. It encodes CASSLQGLNTEAFF.

The chain uses TRBV4-2 and TRBJ1-2; 7 bases are a match to TRBD1. The CDR3 runs to 14 residues. CDR1 is LGHNA, CDR2 YNFKEQ, per germline. With V trimmed by 1 base and J by 4 bases, 3 bases remained unmatched. CDR3 DNA: TGTGCCAGCAGCCAAGGGACAGGAAGCTATGGCTACACCTTC. This gives the protein CASSQGTGSYGYTF.

This clone showed up just a few times. The genes are TRBV2 and TRBJ2-6; the D gene is possibly TRBD1 (5 bases). Trimming took 4 bases from V and 0 from J, leaving 13 bases between them. The CDR3 has 17 amino acids. Germline-derived CDR1 and CDR2 are SNHLY and FYNNEI. The CDR3 here is CASSARVLSSGANVLTF. DNA of the CDR3: TGTGCCAGCAGTGCCAGGGTCCTCAGCTCTGGGGCCAACGTCCTGACTTTC.

The chain has TRBV13 and TRBJ2-7; TRBD2 agrees at 7 bases. This CDR3 spans 14 amino acids. Germline CDR1 and CDR2: PRHDT and FYEKMQ (reference sequence). The junction had 10 bases not matched to a gene; V was cut back by 5 bases and J by 6 bases. As DNA, the CDR3 is TGTGCCAGCAGCCCCCCGGGAGGATTGCGCGAGCAGTACTTC. It yields the protein CASSPPGGLREQYF.

This chain uses TRBV2 with TRBJ2-2; 7 bases agree with TRBD2. Germline lookup yields CDR1 SNHLY and CDR2 FYNNEI. The CDR3 is made up of 15 amino acids. V gave up 3 bases and J gave up 0 bases; unmatched junction bases: 1. The CDR3 reads CASSDGRANTGELFF. The CDR3 DNA reads TGTGCCAGCAGTGATGGGAGGGCGAACACCGGGGAGCTGTTTTTT. The variable domain in full, completed from reference TRBV2 and TRBJ2-2, reads EPEVTQTPSHQVTQMGQEVILRCVPISNHLYFYWYRQILGQKVEFLVSFYNNEISEKSEIFDDQFSVERPDGSNFTLKIRSTKLEDSAMYFCASSDGRANTGELFFGEGSRLTVL.

This clone was counted between two and nine times. This chain joins TRBV5-1 and TRBJ1-6; no clear D. The CDR3 length is 13 residues. With 6 bases removed from V and 9 bases from J, the gap between germline ends came to 13 bases. Per germline, CDR1 SGHRS and CDR2 YFSETQ. CDR3 in amino acids: CASMGDSGSPLHF. CDR3 bases: TGCGCCAGCATGGGTGACTCGGGTTCACCCCTCCACTTT.

The DNA of the CDR3 is TGTGCCATCAGTGAGTCTTACAGGGGCTACACCTTC. Translated: CAISESYRGYTF. V and J are TRBV10-3 and TRBJ1-2; D may be TRBD1 (5 bases). CDR3 length equals 12 residues. Trimming shortened V by 0 bases and J by 8 bases, and 7 bases separated the two germline ends. Germline values: CDR1 ENHRY, CDR2 SYGVKD.

This sequence joins TRBV5-8 and TRBJ2-1; 10 nucleotides agree with TRBD2. Germline V lookup: CDR1 SGHTS, CDR2 YDEGEE. V gave up 2 bases and J gave up 7 bases; unmatched junction bases: 6. The CDR3 has 15 residues. The CDR3 DNA reads TGTGCCAGCAGCTTTAGCGGGGGGAGGTGGAATGAGCAGTTCTTC. Protein: CASSFSGGRWNEQFF.

This clone has just a few counts. The CDR3 coding sequence is TGTGCCAGCAGCAGACAGGGGCAAGAGACCCAGTACTTC. Translated, it gives CASSRQGQETQYF. This chain uses TRBV27 with TRBJ2-5; TRBD1 matches at 8 bases. The V gene's germline CDR1 is MNHEY and CDR2 SMNVEV (reference sequence). The CDR3 has 13 residues. The ends lost 6 bases at V and 2 bases at J; junction bases unmatched: 2.

V gene TRBV4-3 combines with J gene TRBJ1-1; D is unresolved. Germline-derived CDR1 and CDR2 are LGHNA and YSLEER. This CDR3 contains 14 residues. V dropped 0 bases and J dropped 1 base, with 6 bases sitting between them. CDR3 residues: CASSQDHRNTEAFF. The CDR3 nucleotides read TGCGCCAGCAGCCAAGATCACAGGAACACTGAAGCTTTCTTT.

V gene TRBV29-1 combines with J gene TRBJ2-5; 8 nucleotides match TRBD1. Germline lookup yields CDR1 SQVTM and CDR2 ANQGSEA. This CDR3 comprises 13 residues. V lost 3 bases, J lost 5 bases, and 5 bases stayed unmatched. The CDR3 loop is CSVDRDRSETQYF. The CDR3 nucleotides read TGCAGCGTTGATCGGGACAGGAGTGAGACCCAGTACTTC. Together with reference TRBV29-1 and TRBJ2-5, the CDR3 gives the full variable domain: SAVISQKPSRDICQRGTSLTIQCQVDSQVTMMFWYRQQPGQSLTLIATANQGSEATYESGFVIDKFPISRPNLTFSTLTVSNMSPEDSSIYLCSVDRDRSETQYFGPGTRLLVL.

This rearrangement joins TRBV28 to TRBJ1-2; no clear D gene. Trimming cost V 4 bases and J 4 bases, with 16 bases left between them. The CDR3 totals 15 residues. Germline CDR1 reads MDHEN; CDR2 reads SYDVKM. In nucleotides, the CDR3 is TGTGCCAGCAGTTCCGCTTCAGCCGAGCGCTATGGCTACACCTTC. Amino acids: CASSSASAERYGYTF.

The chain has TRBV28 and TRBJ2-4, with 10 positions matching TRBD1. The germline V gene encodes CDR1 MDHEN and CDR2 SYDVKM. The junction had 16 bases not matched to a gene; V was cut back by 5 bases and J by 0 bases. CDR3 length equals 20 residues. CDR3 loop: CASSPSPGQGHLSAKNIQYF. CDR3 in DNA: TGTGCCAGCAGTCCTTCCCCGGGACAGGGGCACCTCTCAGCCAAAAACATTCAGTACTTC.

The chain recombines TRBV18 with TRBJ1-4; D gene ambiguous. V lost 2 bases, J lost 8 bases, and 21 bases lay in between. Germline V gene lookup returns CDR1 KGHSH and CDR2 LQKENI. The CDR3 runs to 17 residues. This chain's CDR3 is CASSPITGGQVGEKLFF. The CDR3, as DNA: TGTGCCAGCTCACCAATCACGGGAGGTCAGGTCGGAGAAAAACTGTTTTTT.

The rearrangement uses TRBV7-3 and TRBJ2-3; 12 positions match TRBD2. This CDR3 contains 15 residues. CDR1 and CDR2 (germline): SGHTA, FQGTGA. Losses at the gene ends were 4 bases for V and 3 bases for J; bases not matched to a gene: 2. As DNA, the CDR3 is TGTGCCAGCAGCTCGACTAGCGGGGGAACAGATACGCAGTATTTT. Translation: CASSSTSGGTDTQYF.

This chain connects TRBV4-3 to TRBJ1-4, with unresolved D. V gave up 2 bases and J gave up 3 bases, with 4 bases separating them. The CDR3 loop spans 13 amino acids. Germline loops: CDR1 LGHNA, CDR2 YSLEER. The CDR3 spells CASSQTANEKLFF. In DNA form, the CDR3 reads TGCGCCAGCAGCCAAACGGCTAATGAAAAACTGTTTTTT.

In the case of this clone: This specimen includes other DNA sequences encoding the same CDR3. V usage is TRBV6-5 and J usage is TRBJ1-1; no clear D gene. Germline loops: CDR1 MNHEY, CDR2 SVGAGI. The CDR3 is 13 amino acids. V was cut by 0 bases and J by 4 bases, with 6 bases left in between. The CDR3 DNA reads TGTGCCAGCAGTTACTCGCCCGGCACTGAAGCTTTCTTT. As protein: CASSYSPGTEAFF.